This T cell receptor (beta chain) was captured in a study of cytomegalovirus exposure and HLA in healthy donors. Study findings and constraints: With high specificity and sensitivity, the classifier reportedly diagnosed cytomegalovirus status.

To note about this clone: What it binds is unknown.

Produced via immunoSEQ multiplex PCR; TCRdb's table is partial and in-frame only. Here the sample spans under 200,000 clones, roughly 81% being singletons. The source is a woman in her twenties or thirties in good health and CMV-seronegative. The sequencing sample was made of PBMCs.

The CDR3 spells CAWTGGQDYGYTF. CDR3 DNA sequence: TGTGCCTGGACTGGAGGACAGGACTATGGCTACACCTTC. This chain uses TRBV30 with TRBJ1-2; 7 positions agree with TRBD1. V shed 4 bases and J 3 bases; nucleotides not matched to a gene: 5. This CDR3 is built from 13 residues. CDR1 GTSNPN and CDR2 SVGIG come from the germline V gene (reference sequence).